The rows below give T cell receptor beta chains drawn from one sample of a study of OX40 agonist ivuxolimab in advanced cancers. Some clones are missing from TCRdb's copy, which holds only in-frame ones; the method was immunoSEQ multiplex PCR. The sample lists tens of thousands of clones; roughly 94% were seen once. The sequenced sample was CD4+ or CD8+ T cells sorted from blood, obtained in a trial of the OX40 agonist ivuxolimab. These receptors were obtained from an adult with an advanced solid tumor such as melanoma, head and neck, liver or kidney cancer. Each CDR3 is given with its conserved first and last residue. Each record gives: J gene, V gene, clone size, D gene, CDR3 protein, CDR3 DNA. D genes are given only for firm matches. Not all rows give a size; the values are once, few, many and, for expanded clones, a class.

TRBJ2-1 TRBV7-8 NA TRBD1 CASSLGTGQSSYNEQFF TGTGCCAGCAGCTTAGGGACAGGTCAGAGCTCCTACAATGAGCAGTTCTTC
TRBJ2-7 TRBV28 NA TRBD2 CASSLAGDPMTYEQYF TGTGCCAGCAGTTTAGCGGGAGACCCGATGACCTACGAGCAGTACTTC
TRBJ2-3 TRBV28 NA NA CASTKVSPDTQYF TGTGCCAGCACGAAAGTGTCCCCAGATACGCAGTATTTT
TRBJ1-3 TRBV9 NA NA CASAGQGNTIYF TGTGCCAGCGCCGGGCAGGGAAACACCATATATTTT
TRBJ2-3 TRBV6-4 NA TRBD2 CASSEAGGSTDTQYF TGTGCCAGCAGTGAAGCGGGAGGGAGCACAGATACGCAGTATTTT
TRBJ2-7 TRBV4-1 NA TRBD2 CASSQELAGTPYEQYF TGCGCCAGCAGCCAAGAACTAGCGGGAACGCCCTACGAGCAGTACTTC
TRBJ1-1 TRBV28 NA NA CASSLQGTLMNTEAFF TGTGCCAGCAGTTTGCAGGGGACCCTCATGAACACTGAAGCTTTCTTT
TRBJ2-1 TRBV9 NA NA CASNLGPGTNEQFF TGTGCCAGCAACCTCGGTCCTGGGACGAATGAGCAGTTCTTC
TRBJ2-7 TRBV28 few NA CASSPPSYEQYF TGTGCCAGCAGCCCCCCATCCTACGAGCAGTACTTC
TRBJ2-7 TRBV6-1 NA NA CASRDTGPYYEQYF TGTGCCAGCAGGGACACGGGACCCTACTACGAGCAGTACTTC
TRBJ1-1 TRBV5-5 once NA CASSLEGVEAFF TGTGCCAGCAGCTTGGAAGGGGTTGAAGCTTTCTTT
TRBJ2-7 TRBV19 NA TRBD1 CASSTGTVSYEQYF TGTGCCAGCAGCACCGGGACAGTCTCCTACGAGCAGTACTTC
TRBJ2-1 TRBV11-1 NA TRBD2 CASSPGLAGVEQFF TGTGCCAGCAGCCCGGGACTAGCGGGAGTTGAGCAGTTCTTC
TRBJ2-7 TRBV6-1 NA NA CASSLVAGNYEQYF TGTGCCAGCAGCCTCGTCGCGGGTAACTACGAGCAGTACTTC
TRBJ2-5 TRBV5-6 NA TRBD1 CASSRGGQTYQETQYF TGTGCCAGCAGCCGTGGGGGACAGACTTATCAAGAGACCCAGTACTTC
TRBJ2-2 TRBV28 NA NA CASSFIEESGELFF TGTGCCAGCAGTTTTATCGAGGAGTCCGGGGAGCTGTTTTTT
TRBJ1-5 TRBV19 NA TRBD1 CASSADRGAAYSNQPQHF TGTGCCAGTAGTGCTGACAGGGGGGCCGCATATAGCAATCAGCCCCAGCATTTT
TRBJ1-1 TRBV29-1 few TRBD1 CSAKTGFAEAFF TGCAGCGCTAAGACAGGGTTCGCTGAAGCTTTCTTT
TRBJ2-1 TRBV7-9 NA TRBD1 CASSPGTGGRHEQFF TGTGCCAGCAGCCCCGGGACAGGGGGCCGCCATGAGCAGTTCTTC
TRBJ2-3 TRBV9 NA NA CASSVEAGELMGTDTQYF TGTGCCAGCAGCGTAGAGGCTGGGGAACTCATGGGCACAGATACGCAGTATTTT
TRBJ2-7 TRBV5-1 once TRBD1 CASSLGWDRAYEQYF TGCGCCAGCAGCCTGGGGTGGGACAGGGCCTACGAGCAGTACTTC
TRBJ2-1 TRBV4-2 NA NA CASSQAATAYNEQFF TGTGCCAGCAGCCAAGCGGCGACCGCGTACAATGAGCAGTTCTTC
TRBJ2-5 TRBV28 NA TRBD1 CASSPRTGTFDEQYF TGTGCCAGCAGTCCTCGGACAGGTACCTTTGATGAGCAGTACTTC
TRBJ2-7 TRBV7-2 NA TRBD2 CASSTTGLTYEQYF TGTGCCAGCAGCACGACGGGACTAACCTACGAGCAGTACTTC
TRBJ1-3 TRBV28 NA NA CASSFARGLSGNTIYF TGTGCCAGCAGTTTCGCCAGGGGACTATCTGGAAACACCATATATTTT
TRBJ1-5 TRBV28 NA NA CASRPRAGGNQPQHF TGTGCCAGCAGACCCAGGGCGGGCGGCAATCAGCCCCAGCATTTT
TRBJ1-4 TRBV4-2 NA NA CASSRKEGSGELFF TGTGCCAGCAGCCGAAAAGAAGGGAGTGGCGAACTGTTTTTT
TRBJ2-5 TRBV11-2 NA NA CASTLHLGDETQYF TGTGCCAGCACCCTCCATCTGGGGGACGAGACCCAGTACTTC
TRBJ1-1 TRBV7-3 NA NA CASSLAGSGQNTEAFF TGTGCCAGCAGCTTGGCAGGGTCGGGTCAGAACACTGAAGCTTTCTTT
TRBJ2-1 TRBV13 NA TRBD2 CASSLEREGQGFYEQFF TGTGCCAGCAGCTTAGAGCGGGAGGGCCAGGGTTTCTATGAGCAGTTCTTC
TRBJ2-5 TRBV2 NA NA CASRGGLGAQYF TGTGCCAGCAGGGGAGGCCTGGGGGCCCAGTACTTC
TRBJ2-7 TRBV4-2 once NA CASSQARDEQYF TGTGCCAGCAGCCAAGCCCGCGACGAGCAGTACTTC
TRBJ2-7 TRBV29-1 NA TRBD2 CSVESTSGTSYEQYF TGCAGCGTTGAAAGTACTAGCGGAACCTCCTACGAGCAGTACTTC
TRBJ2-7 TRBV4-1 NA NA CASSIEGGEGPYEQYF TGCGCCAGCTCTATCGAGGGGGGAGAAGGCCCCTACGAGCAGTACTTC
TRBJ2-7 TRBV9 NA TRBD2 CASSPRSGSVYEQYF TGTGCCAGCAGCCCCCGGAGCGGGAGTGTGTACGAGCAGTACTTC
TRBJ2-2 TRBV5-1 NA TRBD1 CASSFQGATGELFF TGCGCCAGCAGCTTTCAGGGGGCGACCGGGGAGCTGTTTTTT
TRBJ1-5 TRBV19 once NA CASSPSLTLNQPQHF TGTGCCAGTAGTCCCAGCCTCACCCTCAATCAGCCCCAGCATTTT
TRBJ2-5 TRBV7-5 NA NA CARSRAVKQETQYF TGTGCCAGAAGCCGGGCGGTAAAACAAGAGACCCAGTACTTC
TRBJ2-5 TRBV10-2 NA NA CASGSGTPVYF TGCGCCAGCGGGTCCGGGACACCCGTATACTTC
TRBJ2-7 TRBV2 NA TRBD2 CASSEGQSSGSWRYEQYF TGTGCCAGCAGCGAGGGTCAGTCTAGCGGGAGTTGGCGATACGAGCAGTACTTC
TRBJ2-7 TRBV13 NA TRBD1 CASSWRSGTGPYEQYF TGTGCCAGCAGCTGGCGATCCGGGACAGGGCCCTACGAGCAGTACTTC
TRBJ1-2 TRBV14 NA NA CASSQHGSYGYTF TGTGCCAGCAGCCAACATGGGAGCTATGGCTACACCTTC
TRBJ2-1 TRBV5-4 NA NA CASSSLGTASYNEQFF TGTGCCAGCAGCTCCCTGGGGACCGCCTCCTACAATGAGCAGTTCTTC
TRBJ2-3 TRBV28 NA TRBD2 CASSPGVLAGWDTDTQYF TGTGCCAGCAGCCCTGGGGTCCTAGCGGGCTGGGACACAGATACGCAGTATTTT
TRBJ2-7 TRBV6-1 NA TRBD1 CASGDRGSYEQYF TGTGCCAGCGGTGACAGGGGGTCCTACGAGCAGTACTTC
TRBJ2-7 TRBV19 NA NA CASSIGGSGNEQYF TGTGCCAGTAGTATAGGTGGGAGTGGCAACGAGCAGTACTTC
TRBJ2-7 TRBV6-1 few NA CASSARGAGYYEQYF TGTGCCAGCAGTGCTCGCGGAGCGGGCTACTACGAGCAGTACTTC
TRBJ2-3 TRBV27 NA NA CASSLFGVADTQYF TGTGCCAGCAGTTTATTCGGGGTTGCAGATACGCAGTATTTT
TRBJ2-1 TRBV29-1 NA NA CSVDVESDEQFF TGCAGCGTTGATGTGGAGTCCGATGAGCAGTTCTTC
TRBJ1-2 TRBV11-2 NA NA CASSFGQGYTF TGTGCCAGCAGCTTCGGACAGGGCTACACCTTC
TRBJ2-7 TRBV28 NA NA CASSFSLRHLSYEQYF TGTGCCAGCAGTTTTTCCTTGCGGCACCTCTCCTACGAGCAGTACTTC